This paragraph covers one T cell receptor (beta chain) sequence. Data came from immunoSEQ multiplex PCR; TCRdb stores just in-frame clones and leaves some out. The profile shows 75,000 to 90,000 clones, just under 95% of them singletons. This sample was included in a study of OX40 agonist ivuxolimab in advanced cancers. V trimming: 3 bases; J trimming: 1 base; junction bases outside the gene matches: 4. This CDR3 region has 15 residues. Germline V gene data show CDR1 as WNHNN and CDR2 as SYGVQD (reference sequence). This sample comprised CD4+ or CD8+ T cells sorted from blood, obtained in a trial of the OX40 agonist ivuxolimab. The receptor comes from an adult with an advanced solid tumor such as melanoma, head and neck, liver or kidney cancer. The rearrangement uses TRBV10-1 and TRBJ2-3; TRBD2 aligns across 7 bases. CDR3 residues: CASSDLAGGTDTQYF. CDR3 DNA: TGCGCCAGCAGTGATCTGGCGGGGGGCACAGATACGCAGTATTTT.